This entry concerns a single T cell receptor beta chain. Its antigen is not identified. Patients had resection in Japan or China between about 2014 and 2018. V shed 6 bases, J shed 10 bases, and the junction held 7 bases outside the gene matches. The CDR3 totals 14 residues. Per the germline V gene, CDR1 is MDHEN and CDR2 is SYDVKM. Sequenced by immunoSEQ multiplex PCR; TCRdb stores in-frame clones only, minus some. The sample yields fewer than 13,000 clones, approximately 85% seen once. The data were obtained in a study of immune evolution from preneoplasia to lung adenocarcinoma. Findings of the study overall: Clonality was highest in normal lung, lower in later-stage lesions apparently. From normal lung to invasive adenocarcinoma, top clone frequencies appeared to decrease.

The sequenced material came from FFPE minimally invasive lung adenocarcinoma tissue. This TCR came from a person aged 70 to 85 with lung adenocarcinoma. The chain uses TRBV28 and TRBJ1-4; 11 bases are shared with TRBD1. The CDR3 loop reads CASSKDRGRGKLFF. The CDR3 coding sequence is TGTGCCAGCAGCAAGGACAGGGGGCGAGGAAAACTGTTTTTT.